This record covers a single T cell receptor (beta chain). The data originate from a study of shared T cell receptors in the human thymus. Assay used: immunoSEQ multiplex PCR; TCRdb lists only in-frame clones, some missing. Of 500,000 to 750,000 clones in the sample, over 75% are singletons; the top ten hold 0.008% to 0.011%. Germline V gene sequence: CDR1 SGHDN, CDR2 FVKESK. The V gene end was trimmed by 4 bases and the J gene end by 2 bases; junction bases not matched to a gene: 12. This CDR3 comprises 17 residues. These sequences were also reported in another study, on human thymus T cells. From that study: Thymic and blood repertoires showed apparently biased V and J gene usage.

The sequence was collected from a boy in the first two years of life with a congenital heart defect. The chain uses TRBV14 and TRBJ2-7, with 9 bases identical to TRBD2. The sequenced material came from thymocytes. Written as DNA, the CDR3 is TGTGCCAGCAGCCCTCACCAGCGGCGGGAGGGCCCCTACGAGCAGTACTTC. Its protein is CASSPHQRREGPYEQYF.